The clone carrying this T cell receptor beta chain was seen a few times. TCRdb passed the 5' RACE reads through MiXCR, listing each CDR3 protein once. The profile shows about 110,000 distinct CDR3 sequences, 14% of them singletons. This entry is derived from a study of T-cell memory formation after mild COVID-19. Germline values: CDR1 SGHVS, CDR2 FNYEAQ. There are 15 residues in the CDR3. V dropped 5 bases and J dropped 1 base, with 11 bases sitting between them. The sequencing sample was made of PBMCs or a T cell subset sorted from them (not recorded which). This clonotype was obtained from a man between 18 and 29 years old who had mild COVID-19 (a few samples of this study predate the infection). Cell type and time point are not known. This chain connects TRBV7-6 to TRBJ2-2; no definite D call. The CDR3 DNA reads TGTGCCAGCAGCCCCCCAGATGAGAACACCGGGGAGCTGTTTTTT. Amino acid sequence: CASSPPDENTGELFF.